This T cell receptor (beta chain) was retrieved from a study of T cell responses to AZD1222 COVID-19 vaccine. Study overall: Second-dose intervals of approximately 4 or approximately 12 weeks were pooled.

The V gene lost 1 base and the J gene lost 7 bases, with 14 bases spanning the gap. Per germline, CDR1 MNHEY and CDR2 SVGEGT. The CDR3 sequence is 15 residues long. TCRdb's table, derived via immunoSEQ multiplex PCR, lists solely in-frame clones and lacks some. The table includes tens of thousands of clones, around 82% detected once. Study results and caveats: Scientists sampled the repertoires only once the peak T cell response had passed. The reported proportion of spike-specific TCRs targeting unmutated variant regions was nearly half.

In the case of this clone: What it binds is not known.

The TCR comes from an adult in good health. V and J are TRBV6-2 or TRBV6-3 and TRBJ2-4; unclear D gene. The sample consisted of peripheral blood, taken on day 0 of AZD1222 vaccination. The CDR3 region is CASSYLGGLANIQYF. CDR3 bases: TGTGCCAGCAGTTACTTGGGCGGATTAGCCAACATTCAGTACTTC.